A selection of T cell receptor beta chains follows, all from one sample in a study of cytomegalovirus exposure and HLA in healthy donors. The repertoire was sequenced with immunoSEQ multiplex PCR; TCRdb's copy has only in-frame clones and lacks some. The sample consists of approximately 110,000 clones, around 87% of them appearing once. Material for sequencing was PBMCs. The receptors derive from a woman between 18 and 29 years old in good health and CMV-seropositive. The CDR3 runs from the conserved cysteine through the conserved F or W. A D gene is named only where the DNA matches it firmly. The listing skips clone size in some rows; elsewhere it reads once, few, many or a size class.

size	V	J	D	DNA	CDR3
-	TRBV27	TRBJ1-5	-	TGTGCCTCCAGGGAACGGGGGGGAAATCAGCCCCAGCATTTT	CASRERGGNQPQHF
-	TRBV7-9	TRBJ2-7	TRBD2	TGTGCCAGCAGCGTTAGCGATCTTAGACTAGCGGGAGAATCCTACGAGCAGTACTTC	CASSVSDLRLAGESYEQYF
-	TRBV5-1	TRBJ2-1	TRBD1	TGCGCCAGCAGCTTGGCCGGGACAGGGTCATGGAATGAGCAGTTCTTC	CASSLAGTGSWNEQFF
-	TRBV6-9	TRBJ1-5	TRBD1	TGTGCCAGCAGTTCCCTCCGACAGGGACGGGGAAATCAGCCCCAGCATTTT	CASSSLRQGRGNQPQHF
-	TRBV6-5	TRBJ1-1	-	TGTGCCAGCAGTTTCAGGGCCGAAATGAACACTGAAGCTTTCTTT	CASSFRAEMNTEAFF
-	TRBV7-9	TRBJ2-1	-	TGTGCCAGCAGCTTAGTTCGCGGACTGGGGGGCAATGAGCAGTTCTTC	CASSLVRGLGGNEQFF
-	TRBV6-1	TRBJ1-6	TRBD1	TGTGCCAGCAGTGAAGCATCAGGGGGTAATTCACCCCTCCACTTT	CASSEASGGNSPLHF
-	TRBV7-9	TRBJ1-1	-	TGTGCCAGCAGCTTCACAGGAACTGAAGCTTTCTTT	CASSFTGTEAFF
few	TRBV28	TRBJ2-7	TRBD2	TGTGCCAGCACCTCTTTGGCGGGGGTCGAGCAGTACTTC	CASTSLAGVEQYF
-	TRBV6-6	TRBJ1-5	-	TGTGCCAGCAGTCCCGGCGGGGGCGGTCAGCCCCAGCATTTT	CASSPGGGGQPQHF
-	TRBV6-1	TRBJ2-1	-	TGTGCCAGCAGCGGCGCGGATGAGCAGTTCTTC	CASSGADEQFF
-	TRBV5-1	TRBJ2-2	-	TGCGCCAGCAGCTTGACGGGGGACACCGGGGAGCTGTTTTTT	CASSLTGDTGELFF
-	TRBV27	TRBJ1-1	-	TGTGCCAGCAGTTTAAGAGCGAACACTGAAGCTTTCTTT	CASSLRANTEAFF
-	TRBV7-2	TRBJ1-2	-	TGTGCCAGCAGCTCCGCAGGGGCCGACTATGGCTACACCTTC	CASSSAGADYGYTF
few	TRBV12-5	TRBJ2-5	TRBD1	TGTGCTAGTGGTTTGGTAATCAGGGGGCGCAGCCAAGAGACCCAGTACTTC	CASGLVIRGRSQETQYF
-	TRBV28	TRBJ2-1	-	TGTGCCAGCAGTTTTGCGGGGAGTGGGGCCTACAATGAGCAGTTCTTC	CASSFAGSGAYNEQFF
-	TRBV2	TRBJ2-7	TRBD2	TGTGCCAGCAGAACTAGCGGGTACTCCTACGAGCAGTACTTC	CASRTSGYSYEQYF
-	TRBV6-5	TRBJ2-3	-	TGTGCCAGCAGTTCCAACTACCGCACAGATACGCAGTATTTT	CASSSNYRTDTQYF
-	TRBV6-6	TRBJ1-1	-	TGTGCCAGCAGTTACCTGGGACTGATGAACACTGAAGCTTTCTTT	CASSYLGLMNTEAFF
-	TRBV27	TRBJ2-1	TRBD2	TGTGCCAGCAGTCCGCGACTAGCGGGAGGCCGCCATGAGCAGTTCTTC	CASSPRLAGGRHEQFF
-	TRBV25-1	TRBJ1-2	TRBD1	TGTGCCAGCAGTGAATTCGACAGGGGCGGTGGCTACACCTTC	CASSEFDRGGGYTF
-	TRBV7-8	TRBJ1-1	TRBD1	TGTGCCAGCAGCTACTACAGGGGGCGGTTGAACACTGAAGCTTTCTTT	CASSYYRGRLNTEAFF
-	TRBV30	TRBJ2-3	-	TGTGCCTGGAGTACCTTAGCGGTCACAGATACGCAGTATTTT	CAWSTLAVTDTQYF
-	TRBV5-6	TRBJ2-3	TRBD1	TGTGCCAGCAGCTTGGGACTTGGACAGGGGATGGCAGATACGCAGTATTTT	CASSLGLGQGMADTQYF
-	TRBV4-1	TRBJ1-4	-	TGCGCCAGCAGCCAAGACACAGATTTCGAAAAACTGTTTTTT	CASSQDTDFEKLFF
-	TRBV12-5	TRBJ1-5	TRBD1	TGTGCTAGTGGCTATATGACAGGGGTGGATAGCAATCAGCCCCAGCATTTT	CASGYMTGVDSNQPQHF
-	TRBV7-2	TRBJ2-7	TRBD2	TGTGCCAGCACCTTAACTAGCGGAGCCTACGAGCAGTACTTC	CASTLTSGAYEQYF
-	TRBV27	TRBJ2-7	TRBD2	TGTGCCAGCAGTTTATCGACTAGCGGGTCCTACGAGCAGTACTTC	CASSLSTSGSYEQYF
-	TRBV12-2	TRBJ2-7	-	TGTGCAAGTCGCTTAACAGGGACTAGCGGATACGAGCAGTACTTC	CASRLTGTSGYEQYF
-	TRBV6-5	TRBJ2-7	TRBD1	TGTGCCAGCAGTTACATCCGGGACAGGGTTTTCTACGAGCAGTACTTC	CASSYIRDRVFYEQYF
-	TRBV30	TRBJ2-7	-	TGTGCCTGGAGTAACGTCAGCTCCTACGAGCAGTACTTC	CAWSNVSSYEQYF
-	TRBV5-1	TRBJ2-1	TRBD1	TGCGCCAGCAGCGCCACAGGGGGCTCCTACAATGAGCAGTTCTTC	CASSATGGSYNEQFF
few	TRBV4-1	TRBJ2-7	TRBD2	TGCGCCAGCAGCCAGCCTAGCGGGAACGAGCAGTACTTC	CASSQPSGNEQYF
once	TRBV5-1	TRBJ1-2	-	TGCGCCAGCAGCTTTGGGGCAGGGTATGGCTACACCTTC	CASSFGAGYGYTF
-	TRBV19	TRBJ1-2	TRBD1	TGTGCCAGTAGTCCCGGGACAGGAAACTATGGCTACACCTTC	CASSPGTGNYGYTF
-	TRBV27	TRBJ2-2	-	TGTGCCAGCAGTTTAGTAGGGGTCACCGGGGAGCTGTTTTTT	CASSLVGVTGELFF
-	TRBV9	TRBJ1-2	-	TGTGCCAGCAGCGTCAGCGAGACCTATGGCTACACCTTC	CASSVSETYGYTF
-	TRBV25-1	TRBJ1-2	-	TGTGCCAGCAGTGAAGCAGGGACAAGGGGCTACACCTTC	CASSEAGTRGYTF